This T cell receptor beta chain emerged from a study of lymphopenia after photon versus proton radiotherapy (dated by TCRdb to between 2018 and 2020). Background on the whole study: The study compared the immunological effects of photon versus proton radiation therapy in patients with gastrointestinal tumors who developed high-grade lymphopenia. The study was designed to characterize how the impact on the immune system differs between the two radiation modalities. A cohort of 20 patients with gastrointestinal tumors who received either photon or proton therapy and subsequently developed lymphopenia was included. Findings and caveats that apply to the study as a whole: Once the lymphocyte count had reached its nadir, the repertoires of photon-treated patients showed oligoclonal expansion, particularly of CD8+ Temra cells, and this expansion drove the decline in diversity. The survival association was assessed only in patients who died, and better survival with proton therapy was presented by the authors as a possibility rather than a demonstrated result. During treatment, patients who received proton therapy stayed relatively stable, whereas patients who received photon therapy lost naive T cells and TCR diversity and gained effector/memory populations. Across the cohort, among patients who died, a greater drop in TCR diversity after the nadir was inversely correlated with overall survival time.

As concerns this clone: This receptor's antigen is unknown. Base qualities were left out, and no much larger clone turns up one base away.

Library preparation employed the immunoSEQ multiplex PCR assay. Deep sequencing of rearranged TCR beta loci, alongside multiparametric flow cytometry, was used to profile T cell repertoires. What TCRdb holds here is the immuneACCESS table cut down to in-frame rearrangements. Part of the clones is not present; checked against another copy, under half of the missing clones reflect an unresolved V gene, and the others are unexplained. The sample table shows tens of thousands of clones, and approximately 84% are seen once. The top ten clones comprise about 2% of the sample. The CDR3 has 14 amino acids, counting the end cysteine and phenylalanine. Here the CDR3 DNA is all that survives: 42 bases in frame from base 1. V and J lose 5 bases and 6 bases, and a span of 17 bases separates them. The germline V gene yields SGHAT for CDR1 and FQNNGV for CDR2.

The chain joins TRBV11-2 to TRBJ2-7; the D gene remains uncertain. Sequencing was performed on peripheral blood, taken from a patient treated with proton-based radiotherapy. The receptor's source is a man in his sixties with pancreatic cancer. The CDR3 region has the sequence CASSLGLSSREQYF. The bases are TGTGCCAGCAGCCTCGGGCTATCCTCCCGCGAGCAGTACTTC.